The sequence of this T cell receptor (beta chain) was determined in a study of T cells after yellow fever vaccination. TCRdb independently ran MiXCR on the 5' RACE reads; one entry per CDR3 protein. The sample includes a few hundred thousand distinct CDR3 sequences, almost 4% of them seen just once. The CDR3 is 14 amino acids. CDR1 LGHDT and CDR2 YNNKEL come from the germline V gene (reference sequence). Trimming cost V 7 bases and J 3 bases, with 16 bases left between them. This TCR derives from a young man who received the YFV17D yellow fever vaccine. V usage is TRBV3-1 and J usage is TRBJ2-7, with D possibly being TRBD1 or TRBD2 (7 bases each). The input for sequencing was PBMCs, taken 5 days after the yellow fever booster vaccination. CDR3 sequence (DNA): TGTGCCAGCACCCCGACAGGGAGGGGCTACGAGCAGTACTTC. Translated, it gives CASTPTGRGYEQYF.